Each of the 7 T cell receptor beta chains below was sequenced from the same sample in a study of identical twins. In TCRdb, the 5' RACE reads were re-called with MiXCR into one record per CDR3 protein. There are around 370,000 distinct CDR3 sequences in the sample; roughly 9% occur only once, and approximately 8.9% lies in the top ten. Sequencing was performed on naive T cells sorted from blood. The receptor set was obtained from a woman aged 45 to 65 in good health.

This clonotype was picked up many times. This sequence joins TRBV5-1 and TRBJ2-2; 10 bases map to TRBD1. The V gene end was trimmed by 4 bases and the J gene end by 7 bases; junction bases not matched to a gene: 4. CDR1 is SGHRS and CDR2 is YFSETQ in the germline V gene. CDR3 length: 14 amino acids. CDR3 sequence reads: CASSPGQGFGELFF. CDR3 nucleotide sequence: TGCGCCAGCAGCCCGGGACAGGGGTTCGGGGAGCTGTTTTTT.

The chain has TRBV3-1 and TRBJ2-2; 10 nucleotides line up with TRBD2. The germline gives CDR1 LGHDT, CDR2 YNNKEL (reference sequence). The CDR3 runs 18 residues. V shed 0 bases and J 1 base; nucleotides not matched to a gene: 5. CDR3 coding DNA: TGTGCCAGCAGCCAAGATCCGCTAGCGGGAGTGAACACCGGGGAGCTGTTTTTT. It is translated as CASSQDPLAGVNTGELFF.

This clonotype was recorded many times. The chain links TRBV27 to TRBJ2-7; D might be TRBD1 or TRBD2, each matching 5 bases. With 4 bases removed from V and 9 bases from J, the gap between germline ends came to 16 bases. CDR3 size: 13 residues. Germline V lookup: CDR1 MNHEY, CDR2 SMNVEV (reference sequence). CDR3 nucleotide sequence: TGTGCCAGCAGTTCCGGGACGGGGCTAGGGCAGTACTTC. This sequence encodes CASSSGTGLGQYF.

The V and J genes are TRBV11-2 and TRBJ1-1; TRBD1 is a possible D gene (5 bases). The CDR3 has 13 residues. Trimming stripped 5 bases from V and 4 bases from J, with 11 bases between. CDR1 is SGHAT, CDR2 FQNNGV, per germline. CDR3 nucleotides: TGTGCCAGCAGCCAGACAGAGAGCACTGAAGCTTTCTTT. The encoded protein is CASSQTESTEAFF.

V usage is TRBV20-1 and J usage is TRBJ2-1; D may be TRBD2 (7 bases). Trimming pared 5 bases from V and 6 bases from J, leaving 17 bases between. Germline assignment: CDR1 DFQATT and CDR2 SNEGSKA (reference sequence). The CDR3 is 14 residues long. The CDR3 DNA reads TGCAGTGCTCCCTCTAGGGGGAGGGCCAATGAGCAGTTCTTC. It translates to CSAPSRGRANEQFF.

The chain recombines TRBV5-1 with TRBJ2-3; D is perhaps TRBD1 (7 bases). Germline V gene sequence: CDR1 SGHRS, CDR2 YFSETQ. Trimming pared 4 bases from V and 5 bases from J, leaving 14 bases between. The CDR3 sequence is 14 residues long. The CDR3 DNA sequence: TGCGCCAGCAGCGCGGGACAGAAGGAAGATACGCAGTATTTT. Translating gives CASSAGQKEDTQYF.

The genes are TRBV15 and TRBJ2-5, with no clear D. Germline V gene data show CDR1 as LNHNV and CDR2 as YYDKDF (reference sequence). The CDR3 has 14 amino acids. Trimming left V 0 bases short and J 5 bases short, with 10 bases between. The CDR3 is CATSRDPGVETQYF. The DNA of the CDR3 is TGTGCCACCAGCAGAGACCCTGGAGTTGAGACCCAGTACTTC.